One sample yielded the 11 T cell receptor beta chains listed below, sequenced in a study of blood T cell repertoires in COVID-19. The protocol was immunoSEQ multiplex PCR, while the TCRdb copy is restricted to in-frame clones and leaves out a portion. This sample has 150,000 to 190,000 clones, with roughly four fifths found just once. Sequenced: peripheral blood. The receptors derive from a woman aged 80 or older with acute or convalescent COVID-19.

This clone was picked up many times. V and J are TRBV3-1 (or the pseudogene TRBV3-2) and TRBJ2-7; TRBD2 agrees at 9 bases. Trimming cost V 4 bases and J 0 bases; bases outside gene matches: 1. This CDR3 is 14 amino acids long. From germline, CDR1 is LGHDT and CDR2 YNNKEL (reference sequence). In DNA, the CDR3 is TGTGCCAGCAGCCTTAGCGGGAGCTCCTACGAGCAGTACTTC. Its protein is CASSLSGSSYEQYF.

For this clone: The germline gene is not matched at one end of the junction; a read error may be the cause. This chain uses TRBV6-1 with TRBJ2-7; 8 bases line up with TRBD2. Per the germline V gene, CDR1 is MNHNS and CDR2 is SASEGT. There are 17 residues in the CDR3. The CDR3 DNA is TGTGCCAGCAGTGAAGATGGAGTGGCGGGAGGCTCCAACGAGCAGTACTTC. The encoded protein is CASSEDGVAGGSNEQYF.

The sample holds one count of this clone. The chain employs TRBV5-4 and TRBJ2-4; 9 nucleotides agree with TRBD1. Germline values: CDR1 SGHNT, CDR2 YYREEE (reference sequence). The junction had 4 bases not matched to a gene; V was cut back by 0 bases and J by 0 bases. The length of the CDR3 is 17 residues. This chain's CDR3 is CASSLGGQGLAKNIQYF. Here the CDR3 DNA reads TGTGCCAGCAGCTTGGGAGGACAGGGGTTAGCCAAAAACATTCAGTACTTC. Full variable domain (rest looked up from reference TRBV5-4 and TRBJ2-4): ETGVTQSPTHLIKTRGQQVTLRCSSQSGHNTVSWYQQALGQGPQFIFQYYREEENGRGNFPPRFSGLQFPNYSSELNVNALELDDSALYLCASSLGGQGLAKNIQYFGAGTRLSVL.

The V gene is TRBV3-1 (or the pseudogene TRBV3-2), the J gene TRBJ2-5, with 8 bases that match TRBD2. Trimming took 4 bases from V and 3 from J; bases not matched to a gene: 10. The CDR3 is 16 amino acids. Germline CDR1 LGHDT, CDR2 YNNKEL (reference sequence). This CDR3 reads CASSPPRGGLKETQYF. The CDR3 coding sequence is TGTGCCAGCAGCCCTCCTCGCGGGGGGCTAAAAGAGACCCAGTACTTC.

The V gene is TRBV7-2, the J gene TRBJ1-1, with D perhaps matching TRBD1 (5 bases). The CDR3 extends over 13 amino acids. Germline V gene sequence: CDR1 SGHTA, CDR2 FQGNSA. The V end lost 5 bases, the J end lost 6 bases, and 13 bases lay between the germline ends. This chain's CDR3 is CASSPRVLAEAFF. CDR3 nucleotides: TGTGCCAGCAGCCCCAGGGTCCTCGCTGAAGCTTTCTTT.

The chain employs TRBV19 and TRBJ2-1; perhaps TRBD2 as D (6 bases). The CDR3 has 15 amino acids. V dropped 2 bases and J dropped 4 bases, with 12 bases sitting between them. Germline V gene data show CDR1 as LNHDA and CDR2 as SQIVND (reference sequence). The CDR3 sequence: CASSIFLAMYNEQFF. As DNA, the CDR3 is TGTGCCAGTAGTATATTTCTAGCGATGTACAATGAGCAGTTCTTC.

A few counts support this clone. V usage is TRBV19 and J usage is TRBJ1-3, with D maybe TRBD1 (6 bases). This CDR3 has 18 amino acids. CDR1 and CDR2 (germline): LNHDA, SQIVND (reference sequence). Trimming cost V 3 bases and J 4 bases, with 22 bases left between them. CDR3 region: CASSMLTAGTTIGNTIYF. The CDR3 DNA is TGTGCCAGTAGTATGCTCACCGCCGGGACAACCATCGGAAACACCATATATTTT. The complete variable domain, with remaining parts taken from reference TRBV19 and TRBJ1-3, reads DGGITQSPKYLFRKEGQNVTLSCEQNLNHDAMYWYRQDPGQGLRLIYYSQIVNDFQKGDIAEGYSVSREKKESFPLTVTSAQKNPTAFYLCASSMLTAGTTIGNTIYFGEGSWLTVV.

The genes are TRBV2 and TRBJ2-7; D perhaps matches TRBD2 (5 bases). Trimming took 4 bases from V and 7 from J, leaving 20 bases between them. The CDR3 totals 15 residues. The germline CDR1 and CDR2 sequences are SNHLY and FYNNEI. For the CDR3, the DNA is TGTGCCAGCAGTGCCTCGCAGACGCCATCGGGAGAGCAGTACTTC. This gives the protein CASSASQTPSGEQYF. The whole variable domain, remainder taken from reference TRBV2 and TRBJ2-7, is EPEVTQTPSHQVTQMGQEVILRCVPISNHLYFYWYRQILGQKVEFLVSFYNNEISEKSEIFDDQFSVERPDGSNFTLKIRSTKLEDSAMYFCASSASQTPSGEQYFGPGTRLTVT.

The chain links TRBV9 to TRBJ2-7, with D tentatively TRBD1 (5 bases). V was pared by 0 bases and J by 6 bases, with 13 bases between. Germline values: CDR1 SGDLS, CDR2 YYNGEE. CDR3 length: 14 residues. In DNA, the CDR3 is TGTGCCAGCAGCGTAGGCAGGGTATCCCGCGAGCAGTACTTC. Translation gives CASSVGRVSREQYF. The entire variable domain, with the rest obtained from reference TRBV9 and TRBJ2-7, is as follows: DSGVTQTPKHLITATGQRVTLRCSPRSGDLSVYWYQQSLDQGLQFLIQYYNGEERAKGNILERFSAQQFPDLHSELNLSSLELGDSALYFCASSVGRVSREQYFGPGTRLTVT.

This clone occurred once. The chain carries TRBV19 and TRBJ2-7, with TRBD1 matching over 9 bases. Germline CDR1 is LNHDA and CDR2 is SQIVND (reference sequence). There are 14 residues in the CDR3. J gave up 1 base and V 5 bases, and 3 bases lay outside the gene matches. The CDR3 here is CASSEQGASYEQYF. The CDR3 DNA reads as TGTGCCAGTAGTGAACAGGGGGCATCCTACGAGCAGTACTTC. Combining the CDR3 with reference TRBV19 and TRBJ2-7 gives the whole variable domain DGGITQSPKYLFRKEGQNVTLSCEQNLNHDAMYWYRQDPGQGLRLIYYSQIVNDFQKGDIAEGYSVSREKKESFPLTVTSAQKNPTAFYLCASSEQGASYEQYFGPGTRLTVT.

The V call is TRBV6-5, the J call TRBJ2-7; a possible D gene is TRBD1 (5 bases). Germline values: CDR1 MNHEY, CDR2 SVGAGI. The length of the CDR3 is 13 residues. Trimming pared 3 bases from V and 5 bases from J, leaving 11 bases between. For the CDR3, the DNA is TGTGCCAGCAGTTATGGGGCGCTCCACGAGCAGTACTTC. Translated: CASSYGALHEQYF.